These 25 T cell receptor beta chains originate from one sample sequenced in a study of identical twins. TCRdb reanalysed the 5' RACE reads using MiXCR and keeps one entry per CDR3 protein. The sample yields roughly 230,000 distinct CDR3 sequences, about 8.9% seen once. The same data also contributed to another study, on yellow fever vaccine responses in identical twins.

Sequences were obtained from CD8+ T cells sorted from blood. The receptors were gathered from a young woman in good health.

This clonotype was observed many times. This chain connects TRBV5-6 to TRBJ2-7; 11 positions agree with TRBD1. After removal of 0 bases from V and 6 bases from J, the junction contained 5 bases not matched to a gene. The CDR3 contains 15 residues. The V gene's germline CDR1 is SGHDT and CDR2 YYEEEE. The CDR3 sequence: CASSLDGQGAGEQYF. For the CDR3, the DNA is TGTGCCAGCAGCTTGGATGGACAGGGGGCCGGCGAGCAGTACTTC.

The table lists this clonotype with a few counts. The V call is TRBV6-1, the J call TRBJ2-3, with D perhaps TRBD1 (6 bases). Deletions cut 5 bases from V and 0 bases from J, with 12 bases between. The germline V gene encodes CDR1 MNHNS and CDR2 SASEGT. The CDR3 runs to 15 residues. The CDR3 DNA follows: TGTGCCAGCAGTCTGGACAGACTAAGCACAGATACGCAGTATTTT. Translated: CASSLDRLSTDTQYF.

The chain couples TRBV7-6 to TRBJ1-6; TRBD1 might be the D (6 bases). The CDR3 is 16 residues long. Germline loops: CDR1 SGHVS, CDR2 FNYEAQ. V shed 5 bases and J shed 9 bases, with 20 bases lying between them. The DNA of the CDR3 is TGTGCCAGCAGCCAGGGGTCAGCCGGGCTGGGTTCACCCCTCCACTTT. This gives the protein CASSQGSAGLGSPLHF. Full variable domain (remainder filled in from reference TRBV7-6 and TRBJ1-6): GAGVSQSPRYKVTKRGQDVALRCDPISGHVSLYWYRQALGQGPEFLTYFNYEAQQDKSGLPNDRFSAERPEGSISTLTIQRTEQRDSAMYRCASSQGSAGLGSPLHFGNGTRLTVT.

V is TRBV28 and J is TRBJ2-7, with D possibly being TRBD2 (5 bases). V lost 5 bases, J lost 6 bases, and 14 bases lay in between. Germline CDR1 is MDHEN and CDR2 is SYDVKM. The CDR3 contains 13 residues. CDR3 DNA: TGTGCCAGCAGTCAAGACGGGGTGCCCGAGCAGTACTTC. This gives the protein CASSQDGVPEQYF.

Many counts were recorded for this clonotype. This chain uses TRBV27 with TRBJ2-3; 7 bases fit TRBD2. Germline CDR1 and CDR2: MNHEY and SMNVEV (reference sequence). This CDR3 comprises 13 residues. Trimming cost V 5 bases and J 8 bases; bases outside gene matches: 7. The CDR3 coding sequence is TGTGCCAGCAGTCCCTATGGGGGGGTTACGCAGTATTTT. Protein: CASSPYGGVTQYF.

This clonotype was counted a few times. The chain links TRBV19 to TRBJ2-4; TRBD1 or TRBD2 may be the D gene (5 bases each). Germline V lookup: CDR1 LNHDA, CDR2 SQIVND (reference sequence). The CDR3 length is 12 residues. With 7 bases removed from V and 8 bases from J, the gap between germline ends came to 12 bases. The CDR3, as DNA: TGTGCCAGTACCCCACGGGGCTACATTCAGTACTTC. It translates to CASTPRGYIQYF.

The CDR3 here is CAISEEPPETQYF. As DNA, the CDR3 is TGTGCCATCAGTGAAGAGCCCCCAGAGACCCAGTACTTC. The V and J genes are TRBV10-3 and TRBJ2-5, with D unresolved. CDR3 length: 13 residues. CDR1 is ENHRY, CDR2 SYGVKD, per germline. Trimming removed 3 bases from V and 4 bases from J, with 9 bases in between.

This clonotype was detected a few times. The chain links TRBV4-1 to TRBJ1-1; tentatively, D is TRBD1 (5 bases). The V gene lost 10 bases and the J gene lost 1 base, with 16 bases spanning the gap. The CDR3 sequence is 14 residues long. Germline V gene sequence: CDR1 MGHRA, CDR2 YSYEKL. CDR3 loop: CATTPGGGNTEAFF. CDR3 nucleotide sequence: TGCGCCACCACCCCGGGGGGGGGGAACACTGAAGCTTTCTTT.

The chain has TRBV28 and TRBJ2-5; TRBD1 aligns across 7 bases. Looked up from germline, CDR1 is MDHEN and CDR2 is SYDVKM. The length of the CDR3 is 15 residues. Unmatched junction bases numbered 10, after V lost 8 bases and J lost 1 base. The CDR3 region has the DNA TGTGCCAGCGGAACCCGGGCAGGGGGCCAAGAGACCCAGTACTTC. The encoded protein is CASGTRAGGQETQYF. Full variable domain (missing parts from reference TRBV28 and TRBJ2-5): DVKVTQSSRYLVKRTGEKVFLECVQDMDHENMFWYRQDPGLGLRLIYFSYDVKMKEKGDIPEGYSVSREKKERFSLILESASTNQTSMYLCASGTRAGGQETQYFGPGTRLLVL.

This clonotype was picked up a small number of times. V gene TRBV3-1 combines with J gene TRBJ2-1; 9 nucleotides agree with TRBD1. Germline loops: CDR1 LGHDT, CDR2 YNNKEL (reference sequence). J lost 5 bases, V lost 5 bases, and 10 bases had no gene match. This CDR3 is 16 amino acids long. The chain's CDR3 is CASSDPLGTGNNEQFF. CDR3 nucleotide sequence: TGTGCCAGCAGCGATCCGCTAGGGACAGGGAACAATGAGCAGTTCTTC.

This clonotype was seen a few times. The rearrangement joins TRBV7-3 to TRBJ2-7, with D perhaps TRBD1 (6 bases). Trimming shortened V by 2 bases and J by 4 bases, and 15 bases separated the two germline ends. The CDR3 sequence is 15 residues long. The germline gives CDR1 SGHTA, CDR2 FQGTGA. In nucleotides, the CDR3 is TGTGCCAGCAGCTTAGACCCCGGGACATCTTACGAGCAGTACTTC. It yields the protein CASSLDPGTSYEQYF.

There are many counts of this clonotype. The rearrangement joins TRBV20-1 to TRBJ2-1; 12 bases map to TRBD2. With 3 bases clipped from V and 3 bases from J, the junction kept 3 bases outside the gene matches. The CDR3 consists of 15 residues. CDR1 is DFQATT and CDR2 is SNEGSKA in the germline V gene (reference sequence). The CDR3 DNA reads TGCAGTGCTAGGGAACTAGCGGGAGGCTACAATGAGCAGTTCTTC. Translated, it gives CSARELAGGYNEQFF.

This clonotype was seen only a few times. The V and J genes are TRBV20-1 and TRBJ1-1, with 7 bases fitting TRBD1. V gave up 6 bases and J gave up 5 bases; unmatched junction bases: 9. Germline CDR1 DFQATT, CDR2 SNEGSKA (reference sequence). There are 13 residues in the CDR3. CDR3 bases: TGCAGTGCCCGAGATCAGGGGGGAACTGAAGCTTTCTTT. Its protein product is CSARDQGGTEAFF.

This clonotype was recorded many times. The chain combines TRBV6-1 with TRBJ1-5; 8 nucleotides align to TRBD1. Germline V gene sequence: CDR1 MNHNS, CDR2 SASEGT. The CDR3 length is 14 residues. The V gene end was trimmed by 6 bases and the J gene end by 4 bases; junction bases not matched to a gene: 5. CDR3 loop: CASSPDRDNQPQHF. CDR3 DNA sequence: TGTGCCAGCAGCCCGGACAGGGATAATCAGCCCCAGCATTTT.

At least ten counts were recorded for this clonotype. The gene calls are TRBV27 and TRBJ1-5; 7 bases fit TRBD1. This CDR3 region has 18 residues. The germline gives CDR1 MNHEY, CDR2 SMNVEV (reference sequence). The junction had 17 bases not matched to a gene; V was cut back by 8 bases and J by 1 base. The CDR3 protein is CASGPGQPFGASNQPQHF. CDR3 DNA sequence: TGTGCCAGCGGTCCGGGACAGCCCTTCGGCGCGAGCAATCAGCCCCAGCATTTT.

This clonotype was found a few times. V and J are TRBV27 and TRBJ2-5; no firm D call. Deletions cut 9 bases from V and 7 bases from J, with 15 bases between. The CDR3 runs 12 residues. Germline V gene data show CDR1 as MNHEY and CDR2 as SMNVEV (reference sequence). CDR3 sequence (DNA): TGTGCCAGTGGAGAGACTCAGGTGACCCAGTACTTC. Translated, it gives CASGETQVTQYF.

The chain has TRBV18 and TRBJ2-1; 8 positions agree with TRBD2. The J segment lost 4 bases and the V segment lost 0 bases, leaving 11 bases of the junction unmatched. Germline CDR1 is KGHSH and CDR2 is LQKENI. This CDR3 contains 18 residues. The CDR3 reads CASSPPLAGGPSYNEQFF. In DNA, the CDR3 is TGTGCCAGCTCACCACCGCTTGCGGGGGGCCCTTCTTACAATGAGCAGTTCTTC.

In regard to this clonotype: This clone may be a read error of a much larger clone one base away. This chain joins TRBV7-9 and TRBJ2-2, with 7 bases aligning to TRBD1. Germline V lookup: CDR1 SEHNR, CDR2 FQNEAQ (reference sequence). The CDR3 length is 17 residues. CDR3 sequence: CASSFPRQGSNTGELSF. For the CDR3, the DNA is TGTGCCAGCAGCTTCCCCCGACAGGGCTCGAACACCGGGGAGCTGTCTTTT.

CDR3 loop: CASSAPLAGGRDEQFF. CDR3 DNA sequence: TGTGCCAGCAGCGCTCCTCTGGCGGGAGGTCGGGATGAGCAGTTCTTC. V and J are TRBV9 and TRBJ2-1, with TRBD2 matching over 8 bases. V lost 3 bases to trimming and J lost 8 bases; unmatched junction nucleotides: 13. CDR3 length: 16 amino acids. The germline V gene has CDR1 SGDLS and CDR2 YYNGEE.

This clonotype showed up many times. DNA of the CDR3: TGTGCCAGCTCAGGCAGGGCCCTCAATGAGCAGTTCTTC. Its protein product is CASSGRALNEQFF. J is TRBJ2-1 and V is TRBV7-9; D may be TRBD1 (5 bases). Trimming stripped 8 bases from V and 6 bases from J, with 14 bases between. The CDR3 spans 13 residues. The germline V gene encodes CDR1 SEHNR and CDR2 FQNEAQ (reference sequence).

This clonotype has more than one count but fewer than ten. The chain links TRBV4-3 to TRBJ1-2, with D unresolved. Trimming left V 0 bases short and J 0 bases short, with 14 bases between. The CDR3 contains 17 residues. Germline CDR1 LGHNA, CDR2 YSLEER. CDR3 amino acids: CASSQESSFLANYGYTF. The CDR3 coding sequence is TGCGCCAGCAGCCAAGAATCCAGTTTTTTGGCTAACTATGGCTACACCTTC.

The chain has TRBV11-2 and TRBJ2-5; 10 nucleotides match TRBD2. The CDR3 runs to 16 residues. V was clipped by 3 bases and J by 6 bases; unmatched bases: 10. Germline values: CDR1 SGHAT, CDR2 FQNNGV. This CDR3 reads CASSFEGLADSKTQYF. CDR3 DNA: TGTGCCAGCAGCTTCGAAGGACTAGCGGATTCAAAGACCCAGTACTTC. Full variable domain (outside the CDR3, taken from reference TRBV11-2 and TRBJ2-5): EAGVAQSPRYKIIEKRQSVAFWCNPISGHATLYWYQQILGQGPKLLIQFQNNGVVDDSQLPKDRFSAERLKGVDSTLKIQPAKLEDSAVYLCASSFEGLADSKTQYFGPGTRLLVL.

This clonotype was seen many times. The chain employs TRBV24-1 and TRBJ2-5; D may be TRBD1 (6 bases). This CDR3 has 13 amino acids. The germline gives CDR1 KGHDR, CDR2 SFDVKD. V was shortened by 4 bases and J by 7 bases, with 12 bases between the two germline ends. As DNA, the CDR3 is TGTGCCACCAGTGACACAGGGTATACGACCCAGTACTTC. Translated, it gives CATSDTGYTTQYF.

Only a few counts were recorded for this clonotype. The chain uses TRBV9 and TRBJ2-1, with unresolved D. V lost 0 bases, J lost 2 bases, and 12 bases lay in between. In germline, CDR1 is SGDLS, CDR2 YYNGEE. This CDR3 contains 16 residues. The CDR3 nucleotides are TGTGCCAGCAGCGTAGGGGGTATGTGGACCTACAATGAGCAGTTCTTC. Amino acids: CASSVGGMWTYNEQFF. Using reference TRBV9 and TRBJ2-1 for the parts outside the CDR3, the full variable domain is DSGVTQTPKHLITATGQRVTLRCSPRSGDLSVYWYQQSLDQGLQFLIQYYNGEERAKGNILERFSAQQFPDLHSELNLSSLELGDSALYFCASSVGGMWTYNEQFFGPGTRLTVL.

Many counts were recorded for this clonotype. CDR3 sequence reads: CASSQTGDVTEAFF. The CDR3 DNA reads as TGTGCCAGCAGTCAAACAGGGGATGTCACTGAAGCTTTCTTT. This chain uses TRBV6-2 or TRBV6-3 with TRBJ1-1; 7 nucleotides match TRBD1. V lost 5 bases to trimming and J lost 4 bases; unmatched junction nucleotides: 7. Per the germline V gene, CDR1 is MNHEY and CDR2 is SVGEGT. The CDR3 consists of 14 residues.